This T cell receptor (beta chain) was captured by sequencing in a study of CDR3 diversity in severe acne. Germline V gene sequence: CDR1 ENHRY, CDR2 SYGVKD. The CDR3 runs 17 residues. Trimming took 0 bases from V and 1 from J, leaving 14 bases between them. One entry per CDR3 protein, called by TCRdb with MiXCR from the PCR reads. This table holds roughly 81,000 distinct CDR3 sequences, roughly half found once. V gene TRBV10-3 combines with J gene TRBJ2-3; weak D call: TRBD2 (5 bases). This clonotype originated in a male donor in good health, serving as a control. Material: blood. Here the CDR3 reads CAISESRLRGGTDTQYF. As DNA, the CDR3 is TGTGCCATCAGTGAGTCAAGGTTACGGGGAGGCACAGATACGCAGTATTTT.